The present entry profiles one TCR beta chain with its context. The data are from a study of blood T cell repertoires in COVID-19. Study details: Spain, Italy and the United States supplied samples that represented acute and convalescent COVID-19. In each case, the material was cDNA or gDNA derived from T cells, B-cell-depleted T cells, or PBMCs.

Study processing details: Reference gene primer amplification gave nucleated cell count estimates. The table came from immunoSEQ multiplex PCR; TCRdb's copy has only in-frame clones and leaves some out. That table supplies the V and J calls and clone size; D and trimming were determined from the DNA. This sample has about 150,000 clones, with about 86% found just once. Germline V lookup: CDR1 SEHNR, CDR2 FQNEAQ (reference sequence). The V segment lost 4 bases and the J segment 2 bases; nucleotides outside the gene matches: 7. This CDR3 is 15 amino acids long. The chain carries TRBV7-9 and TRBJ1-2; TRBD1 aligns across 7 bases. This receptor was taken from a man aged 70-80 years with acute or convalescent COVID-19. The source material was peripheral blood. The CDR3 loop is CASSSSTGANYGYTF. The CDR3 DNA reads TGTGCCAGCAGCTCGTCTACAGGGGCCAACTATGGCTACACCTTC.